The present T cell receptor beta chain was sequenced within a study of radiation and T cells in renal cell carcinoma. The study's findings and limits: From baseline, blood top tumor clonotypes peaked at 2 weeks post-radiation.

The CDR3 runs to 15 residues. Trimming pared 3 bases from V and 7 bases from J, leaving 17 bases between. Germline V gene sequence: CDR1 SNHLY, CDR2 FYNNEI. With regard to this clone: The antigen is unknown.

The protocol was immunoSEQ multiplex PCR, while the TCRdb copy is restricted to in-frame clones and leaves out a portion. The data hold some 150,000 clones, with about 86% observed a single time. Time point indicated: blood 4 weeks post-SBRT, at nephrectomy. Treatment in this sample: 15 Gy SBRT to primary tumor, nephrectomy 4 weeks later. Nephrectomy followed 15 Gy stereotactic body radiation by 4 weeks. The tumor was a clear cell renal cell carcinoma. Sequenced material: blood, taken from a patient whose treatment included radiotherapy and nephrectomy. The chain recombines TRBV2 with TRBJ2-3; D might be TRBD2 (6 bases). The clonotype originates from a woman aged 50 to 65 with renal cell carcinoma. This chain's CDR3 is CASSEGDSAEYTQYF. The DNA for the CDR3 is TGTGCCAGCAGTGAGGGGGACTCCGCCGAATATACGCAGTATTTT.